One T cell receptor beta chain is described in this entry. The CDR3 consists of 14 residues. Trimming left V 4 bases short and J 6 bases short, with 13 bases between. The germline V gene has CDR1 SGHVS and CDR2 FQNEAQ. Produced via immunoSEQ multiplex PCR; TCRdb's table is partial and in-frame only. In the table there are 55,000 to 80,000 clones, roughly 93% of which are singletons. The data stem from a study of blood T cell repertoires in COVID-19. The receptor comes from a human donor in a cohort sampled during active COVID-19. Specimen: peripheral blood. This chain joins TRBV7-8 and TRBJ2-1; D uncertain. CDR3 protein: CASSSVTMGNEQFF. CDR3 DNA sequence: TGTGCCAGCAGCTCGGTAACTATGGGCAATGAGCAGTTCTTC. Using reference TRBV7-8 and TRBJ2-1 for the parts outside the CDR3, the full variable domain is GAGVSQSPRYKVAKRGQDVALRCDPISGHVSLFWYQQALGQGPEFLTYFQNEAQLDKSGLPSDRFFAERPEGSVSTLKIQRTQQEDSAVYLCASSSVTMGNEQFFGPGTRLTVL.